This TCR beta chain was captured by sequencing in a study of response to subunit inactivated influenza vaccine. TCRdb redid the calling of the RT-PCR reads with MiXCR, one entry per CDR3 protein. The sample holds hundreds of thousands of distinct CDR3 sequences, approximately 18% seen once. This clonotype was seen repeatedly, ten times or more. V was pared by 1 base and J by 2 bases, with 3 bases of the junction left unmatched. This CDR3 contains 14 residues. The germline V gene encodes CDR1 DFQATT and CDR2 SNEGSKA (reference sequence). V usage is TRBV20-1 and J usage is TRBJ2-7; 9 bases match TRBD2. Sequences were derived from PBMCs from blood, sampled 5 to 6 days after vaccination. The clonotype originates from a man aged 50-60 years who received an inactivated influenza vaccine. The DNA for the CDR3 is TGCAGTGCTAGAGCTTTAGCGGGAGCCTACGAGCAGTACTTC. Encoded protein: CSARALAGAYEQYF.